These T cell receptor beta chains were read from a single sample in a study of shared clonotypes between healthy human individuals. Sequencing was performed with immunoSEQ multiplex PCR; in TCRdb, only in-frame clones are kept and a portion is missing. The table lists about 2.1 million clones, roughly 91% of them singletons. Specimen: naive CD8+ T cells from PBMCs. These receptors were obtained from a young man in good health. Some clones in this sample may be carry-over from other donors' samples. Each CDR3 is given with its conserved first and last residue. A D gene is named only where the DNA matches it firmly. A row's size may be missing; if present it is once, few, many or a size class.

V,D,J,size,CDR3,DNA
TRBV9,-,TRBJ2-2,few,CASSVDRQHTGELFF,TGTGCCAGCAGCGTAGATCGGCAACACACCGGGGAGCTGTTTTTT
TRBV6-5,-,TRBJ1-2,-,CASSYSRGFNYGYTF,TGTGCCAGCAGTTACTCGAGGGGTTTTAACTATGGCTACACCTTC
TRBV4-1,-,TRBJ1-2,once,CASSPIRTVYGYTF,TGCGCCAGCAGCCCGATAAGAACGGTCTATGGCTACACCTTC
TRBV7-6,TRBD1,TRBJ2-7,-,CASSTRTGGASDEQYF,TGTGCCAGCAGCACGCGGACAGGGGGCGCTTCTGACGAGCAGTACTTC
TRBV28,TRBD2,TRBJ2-7,-,CASTTTGLATYEQYF,TGTGCCAGCACTACTACAGGACTAGCAACCTACGAGCAGTACTTC
TRBV23-1,-,TRBJ1-1,-,CASSPPIWNTEAFF,TGCGCCAGCAGTCCCCCCATCTGGAACACTGAAGCTTTCTTT
TRBV6-1,-,TRBJ2-5,-,CASRESIQGHQETQYF,TGTGCCAGCAGAGAAAGTATACAGGGTCACCAAGAGACCCAGTACTTC
TRBV19,-,TRBJ1-5,-,CASRQKHRLSLQHF,TGTGCCAGTAGGCAAAAACATAGACTCTCTCTCCAGCATTTT
TRBV18,-,TRBJ2-7,-,CASSPAGPGYEQYF,TGTGCCAGCTCACCAGCGGGGCCGGGATACGAGCAGTACTTC
TRBV9,-,TRBJ2-3,-,CASSVATAEADTQYF,TGTGCCAGCAGCGTAGCTACAGCGGAGGCAGATACGCAGTATTTT
TRBV21-1,-,TRBJ2-5,-,CASRGPGGAQETQYF,TGTGCCAGCAGGGGCCCCGGGGGGGCACAAGAGACCCAGTACTTC
TRBV7-9,-,TRBJ2-7,-,CASSAPGVADSYEQYF,TGTGCCAGCAGCGCCCCAGGGGTAGCTGACTCCTACGAGCAGTACTTC
TRBV10-3,-,TRBJ1-5,once,CAISERESGNQPQHF,TGTGCCATCAGTGAGCGGGAATCAGGCAATCAGCCCCAGCATTTT
TRBV11-2,TRBD1,TRBJ2-7,-,CASSFPGTGGGYEQYF,TGTGCCAGCAGCTTTCCTGGGACAGGGGGCGGCTACGAGCAGTACTTC
TRBV9,-,TRBJ2-1,-,CASSVGGGGYNEQFF,TGTGCCAGCAGCGTAGGGGGTGGAGGTTACAATGAGCAGTTCTTC
TRBV25-1,-,TRBJ1-2,-,CATWTGSYGYTF,TGTGCCACCTGGACGGGATCGTATGGCTACACCTTC
TRBV5-7,TRBD1,TRBJ1-5,-,CASSLRQGQDWQPQHF,TGTGCCAGCAGCTTACGACAGGGGCAAGATTGGCAGCCCCAGCATTTT
TRBV5-8,TRBD1,TRBJ1-5,-,CASSPRGLRYSNQPQHF,TGTGCCAGCAGCCCCAGGGGGCTCCGATATAGCAATCAGCCCCAGCATTTT
TRBV27,-,TRBJ1-5,-,CASSLLASNQPQHF,TGTGCCAGCAGTTTACTTGCCAGCAATCAGCCCCAGCATTTT
TRBV30,-,TRBJ2-7,once,CAWSVRHPYEQYF,TGTGCCTGGAGTGTACGGCATCCCTACGAGCAGTACTTC
TRBV5-4,-,TRBJ1-1,-,CASSVGETGYTEAFF,TGTGCCAGCAGCGTGGGAGAAACAGGGTACACTGAAGCTTTCTTT
TRBV5-6,-,TRBJ2-2,-,CASSLGDYTGELFF,TGTGCCAGCAGCTTGGGGGACTACACCGGGGAGCTGTTTTTT
TRBV19,-,TRBJ1-2,-,CASSIGDSTNYGYTF,TGTGCCAGTAGTATTGGTGACAGCACGAACTATGGCTACACCTTC
TRBV11-2,-,TRBJ1-1,-,CASSLLAGSGNTEAFF,TGTGCCAGCAGCTTATTGGCGGGGTCTGGCAACACTGAAGCTTTCTTT
TRBV28,-,TRBJ2-3,-,CASSLDGSTDTQYF,TGTGCCAGCAGTTTGGACGGGAGCACAGATACGCAGTATTTT
TRBV5-7,TRBD1,TRBJ2-7,-,CASSSTGTAYEQYF,TGTGCCAGCAGCTCTACAGGGACAGCCTACGAGCAGTACTTC
TRBV27,-,TRBJ1-2,-,CASSLSSGSGYTF,TGTGCCAGCAGTTTGAGTTCAGGGTCTGGCTACACCTTC
TRBV7-2,-,TRBJ2-3,-,CASSPAGGSTDTQYF,TGTGCCAGCAGCCCCGCCGGAGGATCCACAGATACGCAGTATTTT
TRBV7-9,-,TRBJ1-4,-,CASSLRQSSNEKLFF,TGTGCCAGCAGCTTGAGGCAGTCCTCTAATGAAAAACTGTTTTTT
TRBV19,TRBD1,TRBJ1-2,-,CASRSRDPKPQQGPPGNYGYTF,TGTGCCAGTCGATCCCGGGACCCGAAGCCACAACAGGGGCCCCCCGGTAACTATGGCTACACCTTC
TRBV28,-,TRBJ1-1,-,CASTHHGLNTEAFF,TGTGCCAGCACCCACCACGGGTTGAACACTGAAGCTTTCTTT
TRBV4-1,TRBD1,TRBJ2-7,-,CASSHRDRVYEQYF,TGCGCCAGCAGCCACCGGGACAGGGTCTACGAGCAGTACTTC
TRBV20-1,-,TRBJ1-5,-,CSARIAGSQHF,TGCAGTGCTAGAATAGCAGGTTCCCAGCATTTT
TRBV4-1,-,TRBJ1-5,-,CASSQDNVRPQHF,TGCGCCAGCAGCCAAGATAACGTCAGGCCCCAGCATTTT
TRBV27,-,TRBJ2-7,once,CARQARKSYEQYF,TGTGCCAGACAGGCCCGGAAATCCTACGAGCAGTACTTC
TRBV10-1,-,TRBJ2-1,-,CASSELEGRKNEQFF,TGCGCCAGCAGTGAGTTGGAAGGGAGGAAAAATGAGCAGTTCTTC
TRBV7-8,TRBD1,TRBJ2-1,once,CASTPRDRVSYNEQFF,TGTGCCAGCACCCCGAGAGACAGGGTGTCCTACAATGAGCAGTTCTTC
TRBV6-4,TRBD2,TRBJ2-1,once,CASSAQRGWEQFF,TGTGCCAGCAGTGCCCAGCGGGGTTGGGAGCAGTTCTTC
TRBV27,TRBD2,TRBJ2-1,-,CASSKLAGGKDEQFF,TGTGCCAGCAGTAAGTTAGCGGGAGGGAAGGATGAGCAGTTCTTC
TRBV11-1,TRBD2,TRBJ2-1,-,CASSLDHTLAGIDEQFF,TGTGCCAGCAGCTTAGACCATACACTAGCGGGCATCGATGAGCAGTTCTTC
TRBV7-3,-,TRBJ1-2,-,CASSLKGGANYGYTF,TGTGCCAGCAGCTTAAAGGGAGGAGCTAACTATGGCTACACCTTC
TRBV25-1,TRBD1,TRBJ1-1,-,CASRTGGSEAFF,TGTGCCAGTCGGACAGGGGGCAGTGAAGCTTTCTTT
TRBV6-6,TRBD2,TRBJ2-1,-,CASSTSLAGAGDEQFF,TGTGCCAGCAGTACCTCGCTAGCGGGAGCGGGGGATGAGCAGTTCTTC
TRBV11-2,-,TRBJ2-3,-,CASSFSRPDTQYF,TGTGCCAGCAGCTTCTCGCGGCCAGATACGCAGTATTTT
TRBV5-6,TRBD1,TRBJ2-7,-,CASRSGTVPYEQYF,TGTGCCAGCAGGTCCGGGACAGTTCCCTACGAGCAGTACTTC
TRBV28,-,TRBJ1-6,-,CASKDYNSPLHF,TGTGCCAGCAAGGATTATAATTCACCCCTCCACTTT
TRBV5-1,-,TRBJ2-1,-,CASSLAPPWEQFF,TGCGCCAGCAGCTTGGCTCCCCCATGGGAGCAGTTCTTC
TRBV7-9,-,TRBJ2-3,once,CASSWPQDTQYF,TGTGCCAGCAGCTGGCCTCAGGATACGCAGTATTTT
TRBV9,TRBD1,TRBJ2-1,-,CASSPSGTGDNEQFF,TGTGCCAGCAGCCCCTCGGGGACAGGGGATAATGAGCAGTTCTTC
TRBV5-1,-,TRBJ1-1,-,CASSLALGAVNTEAFF,TGCGCCAGCAGCTTGGCCTTGGGGGCAGTGAACACTGAAGCTTTCTTT
TRBV11-2,TRBD2,TRBJ2-7,-,CASSLGASGSSYEQYF,TGTGCCAGCAGCTTAGGAGCTAGCGGCAGCTCCTACGAGCAGTACTTC
TRBV28,-,TRBJ2-7,-,CASSLVGGTYEQYF,TGTGCCAGCAGTTTAGTCGGCGGGACCTACGAGCAGTACTTC
TRBV28,-,TRBJ1-2,-,CASSLFTGGNKDGYGYTF,TGTGCCAGCAGTTTATTCACAGGCGGGAACAAGGATGGCTATGGCTACACCTTC
TRBV9,TRBD2,TRBJ2-1,-,CASSVGTGTRGGYNEQFF,TGTGCCAGCAGCGTAGGTACCGGGACTAGGGGGGGATACAATGAGCAGTTCTTC